This entry describes one T cell receptor (beta chain). Its antigen is not known. TCRdb redid the calling of the 5' RACE reads with MiXCR, one entry per CDR3 protein. The profile shows some 160,000 distinct CDR3 sequences, 13% of them singletons. The record originates from a study of T-cell memory formation after mild COVID-19. Study-level background: TCR clusters were largely donor specific.

Study-wide findings and caveats: Pre-infection memory already had some responding clones, implying cross-reactive memory joined.

The TCR sequence derives from a man between 18 and 35 years old who had mild COVID-19 (a few samples of this study predate the infection). Cell type and time point are not known. The sample comprised PBMCs or a T cell subset sorted from them (not recorded which).

The chain's CDR3 is CSTHRGTNTEAFF. The CDR3 bases are TGCAGCACACACAGGGGGACGAACACTGAAGCTTTCTTT. The rearrangement links TRBV29-1 to TRBJ1-1; 8 nucleotides align to TRBD1. The germline V gene has CDR1 SQVTM and CDR2 ANQGSEA. This CDR3 is built from 13 residues. J gave up 1 base and V 8 bases, and 6 bases lay outside the gene matches.